The rows below give T cell receptor beta chains drawn from one sample of a study of cytomegalovirus exposure and HLA in healthy donors. Profiled with immunoSEQ multiplex PCR; TCRdb holds only in-frame clones, not every one. The repertoire has over 50,000 clones, about three quarters of them found once; the top ten carry around 2.5%. The sequencing input was PBMCs. The receptor set was obtained from a female donor in good health and CMV-seronegative. Both conserved end residues are part of each CDR3. Fields, in order: CDR3 length, V gene, J gene, clone size, D gene, CDR3 DNA, CDR3 protein. A D gene is named only where the DNA matches it firmly. Clone size is stated in some rows and not others, as once, few, many or a class when expanded.

>13|TRBV27|TRBJ2-7|.|TRBD1
TGTGCCAGCAGAGGACAGGGGGCCTACGAGCAGTACTTC
CASRGQGAYEQYF
>13|TRBV28|TRBJ1-1|.|.
TGTGCCAGCACCCACTCGGCGGGGACTGAAGCTTTCTTT
CASTHSAGTEAFF
>13|TRBV28|TRBJ2-7|.|TRBD1
TGTGCCAGCGTTCCGGGACAGGGAATCGAGCAGTACTTC
CASVPGQGIEQYF
>15|TRBV6-1|TRBJ1-1|.|.
TGTGCCAGCGATACAGGGCCGTTCTCGAACACTGAAGCTTTCTTT
CASDTGPFSNTEAFF
>18|TRBV4-1|TRBJ2-1|.|TRBD1
TGCGCCAGCAGCCCGTACGACAGGGCCTGGGGTAGTGCGAATGAGCAGTTCTTC
CASSPYDRAWGSANEQFF
>14|TRBV5-4|TRBJ1-3|.|.
TGTGCCAGCAGCCAAGGACACTCTGGAAACACCATATATTTT
CASSQGHSGNTIYF
>12|TRBV6-6|TRBJ2-2|.|TRBD2
TGTGCCAGCCGGATAGCGGGCGGGGAGCTGTTTTTT
CASRIAGGELFF
>14|TRBV19|TRBJ2-1|.|TRBD1
TGTGCCAGTAGTATAGCACAGGGGGCCAATGAGCAGTTCTTC
CASSIAQGANEQFF
>16|TRBV7-9|TRBJ2-1|.|.
TGTGCCAGCAGCTTGGAATCCCTAGCGACCTACAATGAGCAGTTCTTC
CASSLESLATYNEQFF
>17|TRBV5-1|TRBJ2-3|once|TRBD2
TGCGCCAGCAGCGCACTGACTAGCGGGGGAGAAAGGTCTACGCAGTATTTT
CASSALTSGGERSTQYF
>16|TRBV11-2|TRBJ2-2|.|.
TGTGCCAGCAGCTTAGAGGTTGCCAGATTTACCGGGGAGCTGTTTTTT
CASSLEVARFTGELFF
>14|TRBV15|TRBJ2-5|.|.
TGTGCCACCAGCAGACCATTGGGGTCGGGGGAGCAGTACTTC
CATSRPLGSGEQYF
>14|TRBV2|TRBJ1-1|.|.
TGTGCCAGCAGGCCCGGGACACTTAACACTGAAGCTTTCTTT
CASRPGTLNTEAFF
>14|TRBV11-2|TRBJ2-1|once|TRBD2
TGTGCCAGCCCCTGCCCAGCGGGGGTCAATGAGCAGTTCTTC
CASPCPAGVNEQFF
>18|TRBV5-4|TRBJ2-2|.|TRBD2
TGTGCCAGCAGCTTGGCCTGGGCAGCGGGAGATAACACCGGGGAGCTGTTTTTT
CASSLAWAAGDNTGELFF
>17|TRBV9|TRBJ2-1|.|TRBD2
TGTGCCAGCAGCGGCCTTGCCGGGACTAGCCCCTACAATGAGCAGTTCTTC
CASSGLAGTSPYNEQFF
>20|TRBV18|TRBJ1-5|few|TRBD1
TGTGCCAGCTCACCACAAAATCAGGGGGCGAAAGGTGATCGCAATCAGCCCCAGCATTTT
CASSPQNQGAKGDRNQPQHF
>13|TRBV15|TRBJ2-5|.|.
TGTGCCACCAGCAGAGATGGGAGGGAGACCCAGTACTTC
CATSRDGRETQYF
>13|TRBV19|TRBJ2-5|.|TRBD1
TGTGCCAGTAGCCTTGGGACAGTTCAGACCCAGTACTTC
CASSLGTVQTQYF
>15|TRBV11-2|TRBJ2-3|.|TRBD2
TGTGCCAGCAGCGTCTTAGCGGGGGCCGGTGATACGCAGTATTTT
CASSVLAGAGDTQYF